This TCR beta chain was obtained from a study of OX40 agonist ivuxolimab in advanced cancers. Study-wide context: A diagnosis of hepatocellular carcinoma, melanoma, renal cell or head and neck cancer was present in dose-escalation patients. Study results and caveats: Fewer expanded clones were found on average in CD4+ than in CD8+ T cells.

Patients were excluded for autoimmune disease history or systemic immunosuppression. A word on this clone: What it recognizes is unknown.

Produced via immunoSEQ multiplex PCR; TCRdb's table is partial and in-frame only. The profile shows around 65,000 clones, about nine tenths of them singletons. The CDR3 sequence is 13 residues long. V lost 5 bases and J 4 bases, leaving 11 bases between the germline ends. The germline CDR1 and CDR2 sequences are SEHNR and FQNEAQ (reference sequence). This sample comprised CD4+ or CD8+ T cells sorted from blood, obtained in a trial of the OX40 agonist ivuxolimab. This TCR derives from an adult with an advanced solid tumor such as melanoma, head and neck, liver or kidney cancer. The V call is TRBV7-9, the J call TRBJ1-1; a weak D match, TRBD1 (5 bases). The CDR3 bases are TGTGCCAGCAGCCCAGGGTGGCTCACTGAAGCTTTCTTT. The encoded protein is CASSPGWLTEAFF.